Following are 15 T cell receptor beta chains from one sample sequenced in a study of radiotherapy plus CTLA-4 blockade in lung cancer. Profiling relied on immunoSEQ multiplex PCR, and the TCRdb table lists in-frame clones only, not all of them. The sample has roughly 42,000 clones, roughly 59% seen once; the top ten hold about a fifth. This specimen was peripheral blood, taken from a patient treated with radiotherapy plus ipilimumab. Receptors originate from a human donor with non-small cell lung cancer who had a partial response to radiotherapy plus ipilimumab.

The J gene is TRBJ1-1, the V gene TRBV20-1; D is uncertain. The CDR3 is 11 residues long. CDR1 DFQATT and CDR2 SNEGSKA come from the germline V gene (reference sequence). Trimming removed 6 bases from V and 7 bases from J, with 12 bases in between. The CDR3 spells CSARIGVEAFF. The CDR3 DNA reads TGCAGTGCGAGGATCGGGGTTGAAGCTTTCTTT.

This clone was counted once. The chain has TRBV5-4 and TRBJ2-5; no firm D call. The V gene's germline CDR1 is SGHNT and CDR2 YYREEE (reference sequence). The CDR3 extends over 14 amino acids. V gave up 2 bases and J gave up 2 bases, with 10 bases separating them. CDR3: CASSFGAGQETQYF. In DNA form, the CDR3 reads TGTGCCAGCAGCTTTGGTGCAGGACAAGAGACCCAGTACTTC.

The chain recombines TRBV19 with TRBJ1-2; D possibly corresponds to TRBD1 (6 bases). This CDR3 comprises 13 residues. V lost 3 bases, J lost 7 bases, and 12 bases lay in between. Germline V lookup: CDR1 LNHDA, CDR2 SQIVND (reference sequence). CDR3: CASSIPQGTGYTF. The CDR3, as DNA: TGTGCCAGTAGTATCCCACAGGGTACTGGCTACACCTTC.

CDR3 sequence: CASRTLGQGASNTGELFF. CDR3 in DNA: TGTGCCAGTAGAACGTTGGGACAGGGGGCCTCGAACACCGGGGAGCTGTTTTTT. The chain carries TRBV19 and TRBJ2-2, with 12 bases identical to TRBD1. CDR3 size: 18 residues. V was pared by 6 bases and J by 0 bases, with 8 bases of the junction left unmatched. CDR1 is LNHDA, CDR2 SQIVND, per germline (reference sequence).

The chain recombines TRBV6-5 with TRBJ2-1; 11 nucleotides align to TRBD1. CDR3 size: 14 residues. The ends lost 7 bases at V and 6 bases at J; junction bases unmatched: 5. CDR1 is MNHEY and CDR2 is SVGAGI in the germline V gene. The CDR3 DNA is TGTGCCAGCACAGGGACAGGGGGAATCAATGAGCAGTTCTTC. It encodes CASTGTGGINEQFF.

The rearrangement links TRBV5-1 to TRBJ2-2; 10 positions match TRBD1. The CDR3 extends over 19 amino acids. Germline V gene sequence: CDR1 SGHRS, CDR2 YFSETQ. The ends lost 4 bases at V and 0 bases at J; junction bases unmatched: 12. CDR3 sequence reads: CASSGGTGAWRANTGELFF. CDR3 nucleotides: TGCGCCAGCAGCGGGGGGACAGGGGCTTGGCGGGCGAACACCGGGGAGCTGTTTTTT.

The rearrangement uses TRBV5-4 and TRBJ2-7, with 7 nucleotides matching TRBD2. Germline-derived CDR1 and CDR2 are SGHNT and YYREEE (reference sequence). CDR3 length: 18 amino acids. J lost 7 bases, V lost 0 bases, and 19 bases had no gene match. CDR3 in DNA: TGTGCCAGCAGCTTGGAGGGGTCAGGGACTACTACTTCTCGGGAGCAGTACTTC. Translation gives CASSLEGSGTTTSREQYF.

V usage is TRBV5-1 and J usage is TRBJ2-7; TRBD2 might be the D (5 bases). This CDR3 region has 14 residues. Trimming cost V 4 bases and J 2 bases, with 13 bases left between them. CDR1 SGHRS and CDR2 YFSETQ come from the germline V gene. The CDR3 sequence: CASSAGMNTYEQYF. The CDR3 coding sequence is TGCGCCAGCAGCGCCGGGATGAACACCTACGAGCAGTACTTC.

This clone showed up many times. This chain uses TRBV7-6 with TRBJ2-1; TRBD1 matches 7 bases. The CDR3 contains 16 residues. Germline V gene data show CDR1 as SGHVS and CDR2 as FNYEAQ. After removal of 4 bases from V and 1 base from J, the junction contained 7 bases not matched to a gene. The CDR3 region is CASSYLTGDSYNEQFF. The CDR3 DNA follows: TGTGCCAGCAGCTACCTCACAGGGGATTCCTACAATGAGCAGTTCTTC.

This sequence joins TRBV5-1 and TRBJ2-5, with D perhaps matching TRBD2 (5 bases). Germline loops: CDR1 SGHRS, CDR2 YFSETQ. The CDR3 runs 13 residues. V lost 4 bases and J 5 bases, leaving 12 bases between the germline ends. Here the CDR3 reads CASSPSSLETQYF. DNA of the CDR3: TGCGCCAGCAGCCCATCTAGCCTTGAGACCCAGTACTTC.

This chain connects TRBV29-1 to TRBJ1-5, with 7 bases fitting TRBD1. The CDR3 runs 14 residues. The V segment lost 1 base and the J segment 7 bases; nucleotides outside the gene matches: 7. The V gene's germline CDR1 is SQVTM and CDR2 ANQGSEA. CDR3 nucleotide sequence: TGCAGCGTTGAAGCCCCCAGGGGGACCCAGCCCCAGCATTTT. The encoded protein is CSVEAPRGTQPQHF.

The chain joins TRBV19 to TRBJ1-5; D is unclear. V was clipped by 7 bases and J by 4 bases, with 20 bases between them. From germline, CDR1 is LNHDA and CDR2 SQIVND (reference sequence). The length of the CDR3 is 16 residues. CDR3 sequence (DNA): TGTGCCAGTACTCGGTTAGGTGGGCAGCTAAATCAGCCCCAGCATTTT. Encoded protein: CASTRLGGQLNQPQHF.

The chain carries TRBV2 and TRBJ2-1; TRBD1 aligns across 7 bases. Looked up from germline, CDR1 is SNHLY and CDR2 is FYNNEI. V shed 8 bases, J shed 2 bases, and the junction held 15 bases outside the gene matches. CDR3 size: 17 residues. The CDR3 reads CASRWGSEQGAYNEQFF. The CDR3 bases are TGTGCCAGCCGGTGGGGTAGTGAGCAGGGGGCCTACAATGAGCAGTTCTTC.

The chain has TRBV5-6 and TRBJ2-1; 8 bases match TRBD2. Germline CDR1 is SGHDT and CDR2 is YYEEEE. Trimming at V came to 5 bases and at J to 10 bases, leaving 8 bases not matched to a gene. The CDR3 extends over 13 amino acids. CDR3 residues: CASSVFSGTEQFF. CDR3 sequence (DNA): TGTGCCAGCAGTGTCTTTAGCGGGACCGAGCAGTTCTTC.

This clone was counted a few times. V gene TRBV5-8 combines with J gene TRBJ1-5; 7 bases map to TRBD1. V trimming: 4 bases; J trimming: 4 bases; junction bases outside the gene matches: 8. Looked up from germline, CDR1 is SGHTS and CDR2 is YDEGEE. This CDR3 is 15 amino acids long. This CDR3 is CASSLGTEENQPQHF. The CDR3 region has the DNA TGTGCCAGCAGCCTTGGGACAGAAGAAAATCAGCCCCAGCATTTT.